This paragraph reports one TCR beta chain. Per the original data handling: For nucleated cells, counts were estimated from reference gene primer amplification. Sequencing was performed with immunoSEQ multiplex PCR; in TCRdb, only in-frame clones are kept and a portion is missing. That table is the source of V, J and clone size, and D and trimming were worked out from the DNA. The data show 150,000 or so clones, about 83% seen once. The data were taken from a study of blood T cell repertoires in COVID-19. The germline V gene encodes CDR1 MDHEN and CDR2 SYDVKM. V dropped 6 bases and J dropped 3 bases, with 12 bases sitting between them. The CDR3 sequence is 13 residues long.

This clonotype originated in a woman between 65 and 79 years old with COVID-19, enrolled during active disease. The V and J genes are TRBV28 and TRBJ2-7; TRBD1 is a possible D gene (5 bases). Sequenced: peripheral blood. The CDR3: CASRGQGYYEQYF. The CDR3 nucleotides read TGTGCCAGCAGGGGTCAGGGTTACTACGAGCAGTACTTC.